This is a list of T cell receptor beta chains from one sample in a study of blood T cell repertoires in COVID-19. Some clones are missing from TCRdb's copy, which holds only in-frame ones; the method was immunoSEQ multiplex PCR. The data contain about 160,000 clones, about 80% of them singletons. Specimen: peripheral blood. These receptor sequences come from a woman of 80 years or more with acute or convalescent COVID-19. CDR3s include the opening cysteine and the closing phenylalanine or tryptophan. Fields, in order: CDR3 DNA, CDR3 protein, V gene, J gene, clone size, D gene. D genes are given only for firm matches. Size tells how often a clone was seen (once, few, many) or the class of an expanded clone, and some rows leave it out.

cdr3_nt: TGCGCCAGCAGCCAAGACCAGCGAGCTAGCACAGATACGCAGTATTTT; cdr3_aa: CASSQDQRASTDTQYF; v_call: TRBV4-3; j_call: TRBJ2-3; clone_size: .; d_call: .
cdr3_nt: TGCGCCAGCAGCTTGGAAGCCGGACAGGGGAACACCGGGGAGCTGTTTTTT; cdr3_aa: CASSLEAGQGNTGELFF; v_call: TRBV5-1; j_call: TRBJ2-2; clone_size: .; d_call: TRBD1
cdr3_nt: TGTGCCAGTACCCTTAGCGGGAGGGCCTACAATGAGCAGTTCTTC; cdr3_aa: CASTLSGRAYNEQFF; v_call: TRBV19; j_call: TRBJ2-1; clone_size: few; d_call: TRBD2
cdr3_nt: TGTGCCAGCAGCCCCCCGGGGACAGGGATTGGCTACACCTTC; cdr3_aa: CASSPPGTGIGYTF; v_call: TRBV9; j_call: TRBJ1-2; clone_size: .; d_call: TRBD1
cdr3_nt: TGCGCCAGCAGCCTGGACAGGTCATACAATGAGCAGTTCTTC; cdr3_aa: CASSLDRSYNEQFF; v_call: TRBV5-1; j_call: TRBJ2-1; clone_size: .; d_call: TRBD1
cdr3_nt: TGTGCCAGCTGGACCGGGGGTGGCTATGGCTACACCTTC; cdr3_aa: CASWTGGGYGYTF; v_call: TRBV5-4; j_call: TRBJ1-2; clone_size: .; d_call: .
cdr3_nt: TGTGCCAGCAGCTTGACTAGCTGGGGGAATGAGCAGTTCTTC; cdr3_aa: CASSLTSWGNEQFF; v_call: TRBV7-2; j_call: TRBJ2-1; clone_size: once; d_call: TRBD2
cdr3_nt: TGTGCCAGTGGAGGAGGGCCCCACATTGAAGCTTTCTTT; cdr3_aa: CASGGGPHIEAFF; v_call: TRBV6-5; j_call: TRBJ1-1; clone_size: .; d_call: .
cdr3_nt: TGTGCCAGCAGTGAATCAGGGACTAACTATGGCTACACCTTC; cdr3_aa: CASSESGTNYGYTF; v_call: TRBV6-1; j_call: TRBJ1-2; clone_size: .; d_call: .
cdr3_nt: TGTGCCAGCAGTTACTCTACAGGCAATCAGCCCCAGCATTTT; cdr3_aa: CASSYSTGNQPQHF; v_call: TRBV6-2/TRBV6-3; j_call: TRBJ1-5; clone_size: .; d_call: .
cdr3_nt: TGTGCCAGTAGTCTGGGTGGAGTGAACACTGAAGCTTTCTTT; cdr3_aa: CASSLGGVNTEAFF; v_call: TRBV19; j_call: TRBJ1-1; clone_size: .; d_call: .
cdr3_nt: TGCAGCTTGAGGCAGGGCACACAAGGAGATACGCAGTATTTT; cdr3_aa: CSLRQGTQGDTQYF; v_call: TRBV29-1; j_call: TRBJ2-3; clone_size: .; d_call: .
cdr3_nt: TGTGCCAGCAGCCGTTCAGGGGTAATCACTGAAGCTTTCTTT; cdr3_aa: CASSRSGVITEAFF; v_call: TRBV14; j_call: TRBJ1-1; clone_size: few; d_call: .
cdr3_nt: TGTGCCTGGAGTGGGGACAGGGCTAATTCACCCCTCCACTTT; cdr3_aa: CAWSGDRANSPLHF; v_call: TRBV30; j_call: TRBJ1-6; clone_size: .; d_call: TRBD1
cdr3_nt: TGTGCCTGGACTAGGGGGGGATCTGGGACTGAAGCTTTCTTT; cdr3_aa: CAWTRGGSGTEAFF; v_call: TRBV30; j_call: TRBJ1-1; clone_size: .; d_call: .
cdr3_nt: TGTGCCAGCAGCAGGGGACTACTAAACAATGAGCAGTTCTTC; cdr3_aa: CASSRGLLNNEQFF; v_call: TRBV6-2/TRBV6-3; j_call: TRBJ2-1; clone_size: .; d_call: .
cdr3_nt: TGCAGCGTTGAAGATACTGAGACAGGCGAAGCTTTCTTT; cdr3_aa: CSVEDTETGEAFF; v_call: TRBV29-1; j_call: TRBJ1-1; clone_size: few; d_call: .
cdr3_nt: TGCGCCAGCAGCCCCGGGAAGATTGCAAACACCATATATTTT; cdr3_aa: CASSPGKIANTIYF; v_call: TRBV4-3; j_call: TRBJ1-3; clone_size: few; d_call: .
cdr3_nt: TGTGCCAGCAGGATGGACAGGGACGGCACCCAGTACTTC; cdr3_aa: CASRMDRDGTQYF; v_call: TRBV12-3/TRBV12-4; j_call: TRBJ2-5; clone_size: once; d_call: TRBD1